The rows below give T cell receptor beta chains drawn from one sample of a study of cytomegalovirus exposure and HLA in healthy donors. Sequenced by immunoSEQ multiplex PCR; TCRdb stores in-frame clones only, minus some. This sample's table reports roughly 200,000 clones. Sequenced: PBMCs. These receptors all come from a young man in good health and CMV-seronegative. Each CDR3 is given with its conserved first and last residue. Fields, in order: J gene, D gene, V gene, CDR3 DNA, CDR3 protein. The D gene is left open where the match is weak.

j_call: TRBJ2-3
d_call: TRBD1
v_call: TRBV11-3
cdr3_nt: TGTGCCAGCAGCTTAGAGGGACAGGGGGCAGATACGCAGTATTTT
cdr3_aa: CASSLEGQGADTQYF

j_call: TRBJ2-2
d_call: TRBD2
v_call: TRBV5-1
cdr3_nt: TGCGCCAGCAGCTTGGAGTCCCGGGACTACCTCACCGGGGAGCTGTTTTTT
cdr3_aa: CASSLESRDYLTGELFF

j_call: TRBJ1-5
d_call: .
v_call: TRBV2
cdr3_nt: TGTGCCAGCTGGGCCAGGGGCAATCAGCCCCAGCATTTT
cdr3_aa: CASWARGNQPQHF

j_call: TRBJ2-6
d_call: .
v_call: TRBV19
cdr3_nt: TGTGCCACCGGACAGAACTCTGGGGCCAACGTCCTGACTTTC
cdr3_aa: CATGQNSGANVLTF

j_call: TRBJ2-1
d_call: TRBD2
v_call: TRBV27
cdr3_nt: TGTGCCAGCAGTTTGTTAGCGGGTCCTTACAATGAGCAGTTCTTC
cdr3_aa: CASSLLAGPYNEQFF

j_call: TRBJ1-2
d_call: TRBD1
v_call: TRBV5-1
cdr3_nt: TGCGCCAGCAGCCGACAACCAATAGGGACAGGGCCCTATGGCTACACCTTC
cdr3_aa: CASSRQPIGTGPYGYTF

j_call: TRBJ2-2
d_call: .
v_call: TRBV9
cdr3_nt: TGTGCCAGCAGCGTCTCCACCGGGGGGCTGTTTTTT
cdr3_aa: CASSVSTGGLFF

j_call: TRBJ2-3
d_call: .
v_call: TRBV7-2
cdr3_nt: TGTGCCAGCAGCTTAGCCTCGGGGGATACGCAGTATTTT
cdr3_aa: CASSLASGDTQYF

j_call: TRBJ2-7
d_call: .
v_call: TRBV7-9
cdr3_nt: TGTGCCAGCAGCTCACAGTGGTACGAGCAGTACTTC
cdr3_aa: CASSSQWYEQYF

j_call: TRBJ2-1
d_call: .
v_call: TRBV27
cdr3_nt: TGTGCCAGCAGTGTCGGGACTCTCAATGAGCAGTTCTTC
cdr3_aa: CASSVGTLNEQFF

j_call: TRBJ2-3
d_call: .
v_call: TRBV21-1
cdr3_nt: TGTGCCAGCAGCAAAGCTCCAGGCGGGGAGACAGATACGCAGTATTTT
cdr3_aa: CASSKAPGGETDTQYF

j_call: TRBJ2-1
d_call: .
v_call: TRBV1
cdr3_nt: TGCTCATGGGTGGCGGGAGTCCGACATGAGCAGTTCTTC
cdr3_aa: CSWVAGVRHEQFF

j_call: TRBJ2-1
d_call: .
v_call: TRBV30
cdr3_nt: TGTGCCTGGGACTCTAGCGCCTCCTACAATGAGCAGTTCTTC
cdr3_aa: CAWDSSASYNEQFF

j_call: TRBJ1-2
d_call: .
v_call: TRBV5-1
cdr3_nt: TGCGCCAGCAGTTACACCTCTACAGGGAACTATGGCTACACCTTC
cdr3_aa: CASSYTSTGNYGYTF

j_call: TRBJ2-1
d_call: .
v_call: TRBV27
cdr3_nt: TGTGCCAGCAGTTTCCAGGGAGGTCCCGAGCAGTTCTTC
cdr3_aa: CASSFQGGPEQFF

j_call: TRBJ2-3
d_call: TRBD2
v_call: TRBV18
cdr3_nt: TGTGCCAGCTCACCGGTGACTAGCGGGTACACAGATACGCAGTATTTT
cdr3_aa: CASSPVTSGYTDTQYF

j_call: TRBJ2-1
d_call: .
v_call: TRBV29-1
cdr3_nt: TGCAGCGTTTCAGGAGGCGTCTGGGATGAGCAGTTCTTC
cdr3_aa: CSVSGGVWDEQFF

j_call: TRBJ2-5
d_call: .
v_call: TRBV4-3
cdr3_nt: TGCGCCAGCAGCCAAGGGCACCCCCAAGAGACCCAGTACTTC
cdr3_aa: CASSQGHPQETQYF

j_call: TRBJ2-2
d_call: TRBD2
v_call: TRBV7-3
cdr3_nt: TGTGCCAGCAGCTTACAGGGACTAGCGGTCACCGGGGAGCTGTTTTTT
cdr3_aa: CASSLQGLAVTGELFF

j_call: TRBJ2-7
d_call: .
v_call: TRBV6-5
cdr3_nt: TGTGCCAGCAGTCACAGTACCTCCTACGAGCAGTACTTC
cdr3_aa: CASSHSTSYEQYF

j_call: TRBJ1-2
d_call: .
v_call: TRBV5-6
cdr3_nt: TGTGCCAGCAGCTTTATCCAGGCACCCTATGGCTACACCTTC
cdr3_aa: CASSFIQAPYGYTF

j_call: TRBJ2-5
d_call: TRBD1
v_call: TRBV5-1
cdr3_nt: TGCGCCAGCAGCTTGGTGCTCAGGGGGCAAGAGACCCAGTACTTC
cdr3_aa: CASSLVLRGQETQYF

j_call: TRBJ2-1
d_call: TRBD2
v_call: TRBV9
cdr3_nt: TGTGCCAGCAGCGTAGGGGCTAGCGGACCCTCCTACAATGAGCAGTTCTTC
cdr3_aa: CASSVGASGPSYNEQFF

j_call: TRBJ2-7
d_call: TRBD2
v_call: TRBV10-2
cdr3_nt: TGCGCCAGCAGTGCAAGATTCCGGCTAGCGGGAGTAAAAGCCCACGAGCAGTACTTC
cdr3_aa: CASSARFRLAGVKAHEQYF

j_call: TRBJ1-4
d_call: .
v_call: TRBV14
cdr3_nt: TGTGCCAGCAGCCCTCGACAGAATGAAAAACTGTTTTTT
cdr3_aa: CASSPRQNEKLFF

j_call: TRBJ1-1
d_call: .
v_call: TRBV4-3
cdr3_nt: TGCGCCAGCAGCAGGGGACAAAGAAACACTGAAGCTTTCTTT
cdr3_aa: CASSRGQRNTEAFF

j_call: TRBJ1-1
d_call: .
v_call: TRBV7-9
cdr3_nt: TGTGCCAGCAGCCAGAAAGGGGGAGGGGGCACTGAAGCTTTCTTT
cdr3_aa: CASSQKGGGGTEAFF

j_call: TRBJ1-1
d_call: .
v_call: TRBV4-2
cdr3_nt: TGTGCCAGCAGCCAGGCATCCAGGGGTATGGCTTTCTTT
cdr3_aa: CASSQASRGMAFF

j_call: TRBJ2-7
d_call: TRBD1
v_call: TRBV19
cdr3_nt: TGTGCCAGTAGTCTCGACAGGGTCGAGCAGTACTTC
cdr3_aa: CASSLDRVEQYF

j_call: TRBJ1-1
d_call: TRBD1
v_call: TRBV4-3
cdr3_nt: TGCGCCAGCAGCCAGCAGATAGGGGGCGTCGCTGAAGCTTTCTTT
cdr3_aa: CASSQQIGGVAEAFF

j_call: TRBJ2-7
d_call: .
v_call: TRBV30
cdr3_nt: TGTGCCTGGAGGGATATTGACAGCTCCTACGAGCAGTACTTC
cdr3_aa: CAWRDIDSSYEQYF

j_call: TRBJ2-4
d_call: .
v_call: TRBV5-4
cdr3_nt: TGTGCCAGCAGCTTGGAGGGGGACATTCAGTACTTC
cdr3_aa: CASSLEGDIQYF

j_call: TRBJ2-5
d_call: TRBD2
v_call: TRBV4-1
cdr3_nt: TGCGCCAGCAGTTCCCGGACTAGCGGGAGGGCCGATGTTTGGACCCAGTACTTC
cdr3_aa: CASSSRTSGRADVWTQYF

j_call: TRBJ2-7
d_call: TRBD1
v_call: TRBV5-1
cdr3_nt: TGCGCCAGCAGCCGAGAAATCGGGACAGGGGCCTACGAGCAGTACTTC
cdr3_aa: CASSREIGTGAYEQYF

j_call: TRBJ2-3
d_call: TRBD2
v_call: TRBV2
cdr3_nt: TGTGCCGCGGGGGGTGTTGGCACAGATACGCAGTATTTT
cdr3_aa: CAAGGVGTDTQYF

j_call: TRBJ2-3
d_call: .
v_call: TRBV9
cdr3_nt: TGTGCCAGCAGCGTAGTGCGAGATACGCAGTATTTT
cdr3_aa: CASSVVRDTQYF

j_call: TRBJ1-4
d_call: TRBD1
v_call: TRBV7-9
cdr3_nt: TGTGCCAGCAGCTCGGACAGGGCAAATGAAAAACTGTTTTTT
cdr3_aa: CASSSDRANEKLFF